This TCR beta chain stems from a study of monozygotic twins with inflammatory bowel disease. Study results and limitations: IBD patients showed reduced TCRbeta diversity (inverse Simpson) versus healthy co-twins.

With regard to this clonotype: Its specificity is unknown.

The CDR3 runs 12 residues. Germline V gives CDR1 ENHRY, CDR2 SYGVKD. After re-calling the 5' RACE reads, TCRdb lists one entry per CDR3 protein, DNA absent. The table gives some 170,000 distinct CDR3 sequences; the top ten clones make up over 2.5% of it. The sample consisted of blood. This TCR was sampled from a human donor with ulcerative colitis or Crohn's disease, or a healthy co-twin of an affected twin (not recorded which). The chain is built from TRBV10-3 and TRBJ1-1. CDR3 protein: CAIREGYTEAFF.